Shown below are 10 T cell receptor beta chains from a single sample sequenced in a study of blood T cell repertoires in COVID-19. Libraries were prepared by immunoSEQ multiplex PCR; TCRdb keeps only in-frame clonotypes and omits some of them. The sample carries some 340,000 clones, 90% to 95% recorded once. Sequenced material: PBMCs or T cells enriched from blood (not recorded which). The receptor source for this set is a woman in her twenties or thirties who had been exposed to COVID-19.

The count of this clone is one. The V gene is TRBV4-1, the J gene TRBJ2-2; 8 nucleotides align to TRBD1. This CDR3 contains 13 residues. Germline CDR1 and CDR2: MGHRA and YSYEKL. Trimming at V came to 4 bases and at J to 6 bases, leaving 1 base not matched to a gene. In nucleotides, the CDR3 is TGCGCCAGCAGCCTACAGGGGGCCGGGGAGCTGTTTTTT. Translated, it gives CASSLQGAGELFF.

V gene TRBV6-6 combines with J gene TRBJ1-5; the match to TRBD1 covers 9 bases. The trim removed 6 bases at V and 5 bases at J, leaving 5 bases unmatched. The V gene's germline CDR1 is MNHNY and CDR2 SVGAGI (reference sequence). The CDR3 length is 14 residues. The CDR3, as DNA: TGTGCCAGCAGGCAGGGACAGGGTGATCAGCCCCAGCATTTT. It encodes CASRQGQGDQPQHF.

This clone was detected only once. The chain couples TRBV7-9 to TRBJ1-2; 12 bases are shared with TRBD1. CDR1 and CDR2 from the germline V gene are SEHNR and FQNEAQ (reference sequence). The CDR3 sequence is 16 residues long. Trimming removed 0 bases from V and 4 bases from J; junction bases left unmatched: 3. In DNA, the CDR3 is TGTGCCAGCAGCTTAGCAAGGGACAGGGGGCTCTATGGCTACACCTTC. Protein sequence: CASSLARDRGLYGYTF.

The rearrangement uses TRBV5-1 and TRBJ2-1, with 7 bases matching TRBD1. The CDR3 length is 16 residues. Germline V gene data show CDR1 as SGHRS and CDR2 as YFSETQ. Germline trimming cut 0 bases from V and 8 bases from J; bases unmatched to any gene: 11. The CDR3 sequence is CASSLGQGLDIDEQFF. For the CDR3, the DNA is TGCGCCAGCAGCTTGGGACAGGGTCTTGATATCGATGAGCAGTTCTTC.

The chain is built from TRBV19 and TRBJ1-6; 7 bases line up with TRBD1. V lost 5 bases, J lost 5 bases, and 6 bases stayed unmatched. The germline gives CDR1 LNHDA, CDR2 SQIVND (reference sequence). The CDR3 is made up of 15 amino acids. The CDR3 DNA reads TGTGCCAGTAGTCTAGCAGGGGGGAATAATTCACCCCTCCACTTT. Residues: CASSLAGGNNSPLHF. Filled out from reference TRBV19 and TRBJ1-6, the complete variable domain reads DGGITQSPKYLFRKEGQNVTLSCEQNLNHDAMYWYRQDPGQGLRLIYYSQIVNDFQKGDIAEGYSVSREKKESFPLTVTSAQKNPTAFYLCASSLAGGNNSPLHFGNGTRLTVT.

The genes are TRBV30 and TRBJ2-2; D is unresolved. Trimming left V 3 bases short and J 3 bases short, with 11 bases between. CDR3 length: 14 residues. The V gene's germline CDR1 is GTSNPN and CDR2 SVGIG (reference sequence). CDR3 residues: CAWRGSAYTGELFF. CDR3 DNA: TGTGCCTGGAGGGGCTCCGCATACACCGGGGAGCTGTTTTTT.

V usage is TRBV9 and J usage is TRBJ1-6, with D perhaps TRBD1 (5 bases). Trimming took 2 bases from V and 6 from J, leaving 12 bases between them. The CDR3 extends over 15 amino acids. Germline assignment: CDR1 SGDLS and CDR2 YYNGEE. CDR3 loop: CASSVDSYFNSPLHF. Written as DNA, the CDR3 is TGTGCCAGCAGCGTTGACAGCTACTTTAATTCACCCCTCCACTTT.

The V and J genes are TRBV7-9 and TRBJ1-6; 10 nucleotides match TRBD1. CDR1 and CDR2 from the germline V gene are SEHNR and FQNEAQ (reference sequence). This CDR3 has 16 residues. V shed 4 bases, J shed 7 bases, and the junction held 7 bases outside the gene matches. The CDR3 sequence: CASSSRWTGGNSPLHF. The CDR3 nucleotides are TGTGCCAGCAGCTCTCGTTGGACAGGGGGAAATTCACCCCTCCACTTT.

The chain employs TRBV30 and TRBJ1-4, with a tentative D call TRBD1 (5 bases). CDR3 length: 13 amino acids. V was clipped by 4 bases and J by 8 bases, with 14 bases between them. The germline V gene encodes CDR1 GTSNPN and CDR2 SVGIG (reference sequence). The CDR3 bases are TGTGCCTGGACGGGACTGGCCCAAGAAAAACTGTTTTTT. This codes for CAWTGLAQEKLFF.

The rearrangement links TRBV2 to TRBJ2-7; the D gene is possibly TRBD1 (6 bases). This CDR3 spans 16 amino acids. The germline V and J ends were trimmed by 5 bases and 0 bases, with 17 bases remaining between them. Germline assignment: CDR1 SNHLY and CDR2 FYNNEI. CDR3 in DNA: TGTGCCAGCAGTCCAGCAACAGGGCTGGGCTCCTACGAGCAGTACTTC. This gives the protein CASSPATGLGSYEQYF.